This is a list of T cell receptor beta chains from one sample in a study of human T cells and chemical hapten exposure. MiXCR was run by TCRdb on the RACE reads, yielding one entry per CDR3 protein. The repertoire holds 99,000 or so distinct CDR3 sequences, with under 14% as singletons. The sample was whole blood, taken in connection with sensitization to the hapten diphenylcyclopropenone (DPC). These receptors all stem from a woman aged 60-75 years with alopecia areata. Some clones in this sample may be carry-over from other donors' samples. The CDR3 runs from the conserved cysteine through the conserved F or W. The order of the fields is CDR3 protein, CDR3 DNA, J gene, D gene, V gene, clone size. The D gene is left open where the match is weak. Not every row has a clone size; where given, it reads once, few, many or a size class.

CDR3 protein: CAWRGGATGELFF
CDR3 DNA: TGTGCCTGGAGGGGAGGGGCCACCGGGGAGCTGTTTTTT
J gene: TRBJ2-2
D gene: TRBD2
V gene: TRBV30
clone size: -

CDR3 protein: CSVYQPGGTEAFF
CDR3 DNA: TGCAGCGTTTACCAACCCGGTGGCACTGAAGCTTTCTTT
J gene: TRBJ1-1
D gene: -
V gene: TRBV29-1
clone size: few

CDR3 protein: CASSTPETGEETQYF
CDR3 DNA: TGTGCCAGCAGCACACCAGAGACAGGGGAAGAGACCCAGTACTTC
J gene: TRBJ2-5
D gene: TRBD1
V gene: TRBV7-9
clone size: few

CDR3 protein: CSAPRGTADGYTF
CDR3 DNA: TGCAGTGCCCCACGCGGGACAGCTGACGGCTACACCTTC
J gene: TRBJ1-2
D gene: TRBD1
V gene: TRBV20-1
clone size: -

CDR3 protein: CASSPRASSGLAGKYNEQFF
CDR3 DNA: TGTGCCAGCAGCCCCCGCGCTTCTTCGGGACTAGCGGGGAAGTACAATGAGCAGTTCTTC
J gene: TRBJ2-1
D gene: TRBD2
V gene: TRBV7-2
clone size: -

CDR3 protein: CASSPISGSNEQFF
CDR3 DNA: TGTGCCAGCAGCCCCATCTCAGGGAGCAATGAGCAGTTCTTC
J gene: TRBJ2-1
D gene: -
V gene: TRBV6-1
clone size: few

CDR3 protein: CSASPQAFSYMVLPF
CDR3 DNA: TGCAGTGCTAGCCCGCAGGCCTTTTCGTATATGGTATTGCCGTTC
J gene: TRBJ1-2
D gene: -
V gene: TRBV20-1
clone size: many

CDR3 protein: CSVGQGGEQYF
CDR3 DNA: TGCAGCGTTGGACAGGGTGGCGAGCAGTACTTC
J gene: TRBJ2-7
D gene: TRBD1
V gene: TRBV29-1
clone size: many

CDR3 protein: CASSQDLTLQETQYF
CDR3 DNA: TGCGCCAGCAGCCAAGATTTGACTTTACAAGAGACCCAGTACTTC
J gene: TRBJ2-5
D gene: -
V gene: TRBV4-1
clone size: -

CDR3 protein: CASSEDSLPNYGYTF
CDR3 DNA: TGTGCCAGCAGCGAGGACAGCCTTCCTAACTATGGCTACACCTTC
J gene: TRBJ1-2
D gene: -
V gene: TRBV2
clone size: many

CDR3 protein: CASTLEGGSLSGANVLTF
CDR3 DNA: TGCGCCAGCACCCTGGAGGGGGGGTCACTCTCTGGGGCCAACGTCCTGACTTTC
J gene: TRBJ2-6
D gene: -
V gene: TRBV5-1
clone size: few

CDR3 protein: CASSLGSYRTNEGEKLFF
CDR3 DNA: TGTGCCAGCAGCTTAGGGTCCTACCGGACAAACGAGGGGGAAAAACTGTTTTTT
J gene: TRBJ1-4
D gene: -
V gene: TRBV11-2
clone size: many

CDR3 protein: CSARTLRDHNEQFF
CDR3 DNA: TGCAGTGCTAGAACACTCCGGGACCACAATGAGCAGTTCTTC
J gene: TRBJ2-1
D gene: -
V gene: TRBV20-1
clone size: few

CDR3 protein: CASSQGPELAYEQYF
CDR3 DNA: TGCGCCAGCAGCCAAGGCCCGGAACTAGCTTACGAGCAGTACTTC
J gene: TRBJ2-7
D gene: -
V gene: TRBV4-1
clone size: few

CDR3 protein: CASSNRGSGANYGYTF
CDR3 DNA: TGTGCCAGCAGCAACAGGGGGTCAGGAGCTAACTATGGCTACACCTTC
J gene: TRBJ1-2
D gene: -
V gene: TRBV21-1
clone size: few

CDR3 protein: CSARPRPGGTEAFF
CDR3 DNA: TGCAGTGCTAGACCGAGACCCGGGGGCACTGAAGCTTTCTTT
J gene: TRBJ1-1
D gene: -
V gene: TRBV20-1
clone size: many

CDR3 protein: CSVPAGSNTEAFF
CDR3 DNA: TGCAGCGTTCCGGCGGGTTCGAACACTGAAGCTTTCTTT
J gene: TRBJ1-1
D gene: -
V gene: TRBV29-1
clone size: many

CDR3 protein: CASSPGSPSSYNEQFF
CDR3 DNA: TGTGCCAGCAGTCCGGGGTCCCCGAGCTCCTACAATGAGCAGTTCTTC
J gene: TRBJ2-1
D gene: -
V gene: TRBV6-5
clone size: -

CDR3 protein: CTSSLGGAQTGELFF
CDR3 DNA: TGTACCAGCAGCCTCGGAGGAGCGCAAACCGGGGAGCTGTTTTTT
J gene: TRBJ2-2
D gene: -
V gene: TRBV9
clone size: -

CDR3 protein: CASSLIGTAGDTQYF
CDR3 DNA: TGCGCCAGCAGCTTGATTGGTACCGCAGGAGATACGCAGTATTTT
J gene: TRBJ2-3
D gene: -
V gene: TRBV5-1
clone size: many

CDR3 protein: CASSWTETLDETQYF
CDR3 DNA: TGTGCCAGCAGTTGGACAGAGACCCTCGACGAGACCCAGTACTTC
J gene: TRBJ2-5
D gene: -
V gene: TRBV2
clone size: few

CDR3 protein: CASSLEIPDTQYF
CDR3 DNA: TGTGCCAGCAGCTTAGAAATCCCAGATACGCAGTATTTT
J gene: TRBJ2-3
D gene: -
V gene: TRBV11-2
clone size: -

CDR3 protein: CASSSGLAGGFAYF
CDR3 DNA: TGCGCCAGCAGCTCCGGACTAGCGGGGGGGTTCGCGTATTTT
J gene: TRBJ2-3
D gene: TRBD2
V gene: TRBV5-1
clone size: few

CDR3 protein: CASSLIQDGEKLFF
CDR3 DNA: TGTGCCAGCAGCTTAATACAGGACGGAGAAAAACTGTTTTTT
J gene: TRBJ1-4
D gene: -
V gene: TRBV7-2
clone size: few

CDR3 protein: CSAATTGLGNIQYF
CDR3 DNA: TGCAGTGCTGCTACTACAGGGCTAGGGAACATTCAGTACTTC
J gene: TRBJ2-4
D gene: -
V gene: TRBV20-1
clone size: -

CDR3 protein: CASSGGTGGTAFF
CDR3 DNA: TGTGCCAGCAGCGGCGGGACAGGGGGGACGGCTTTCTTT
J gene: TRBJ1-1
D gene: TRBD1
V gene: TRBV9
clone size: -

CDR3 protein: CASSQNGELFF
CDR3 DNA: TGTGCCAGCAGCCAAAACGGGGAGCTGTTTTTT
J gene: TRBJ2-2
D gene: -
V gene: TRBV5-5
clone size: -

CDR3 protein: CASSSGQGNQPQHF
CDR3 DNA: TGTGCCAGCAGTTCCGGACAGGGGAATCAGCCCCAGCATTTT
J gene: TRBJ1-5
D gene: TRBD1
V gene: TRBV6-5
clone size: many

CDR3 protein: CSVFRPRSGQQETQYF
CDR3 DNA: TGCAGCGTTTTTAGGCCGAGGTCGGGACAACAAGAGACCCAGTACTTC
J gene: TRBJ2-5
D gene: -
V gene: TRBV29-1
clone size: many

CDR3 protein: CASSTHGPQGAAKNIQYF
CDR3 DNA: TGTGCCAGCAGCACACACGGCCCTCAGGGGGCTGCGAAAAACATTCAGTACTTC
J gene: TRBJ2-4
D gene: TRBD1
V gene: TRBV2
clone size: many

CDR3 protein: CASSSTDRWGGPLYNEQFF
CDR3 DNA: TGTGCCAGTAGTTCTACTGATCGATGGGGGGGGCCGTTGTACAATGAGCAGTTCTTC
J gene: TRBJ2-1
D gene: -
V gene: TRBV19
clone size: few

CDR3 protein: CASSYDHSFQETQYF
CDR3 DNA: TGTGCCAGCAGTTACGACCACAGCTTCCAAGAGACCCAGTACTTC
J gene: TRBJ2-5
D gene: -
V gene: TRBV6-5
clone size: few

CDR3 protein: CSAGDRGNYNEQFF
CDR3 DNA: TGCAGCGCTGGGGACAGGGGTAATTACAATGAGCAGTTCTTC
J gene: TRBJ2-1
D gene: TRBD1
V gene: TRBV29-1
clone size: -

CDR3 protein: CASSDQRDRSNQPQHF
CDR3 DNA: TGTGCCAGCAGCGATCAACGGGACAGGAGTAATCAGCCCCAGCATTTT
J gene: TRBJ1-5
D gene: TRBD1
V gene: TRBV7-8
clone size: -

CDR3 protein: CASSLRLAGGGSYNEQFF
CDR3 DNA: TGTGCCAGCAGTTTAAGGCTAGCGGGGGGCGGTTCCTACAATGAGCAGTTCTTC
J gene: TRBJ2-1
D gene: TRBD2
V gene: TRBV12-3/TRBV12-4
clone size: many

CDR3 protein: CSGGGMNTEAFF
CDR3 DNA: TGCAGTGGCGGGGGTATGAACACTGAAGCTTTCTTT
J gene: TRBJ1-1
D gene: -
V gene: TRBV20-1
clone size: -

CDR3 protein: CAITGGITGELFF
CDR3 DNA: TGTGCCATCACCGGCGGGATCACCGGGGAGCTGTTTTTT
J gene: TRBJ2-2
D gene: -
V gene: TRBV10-3
clone size: few

CDR3 protein: CASSYWTGASNQPQHF
CDR3 DNA: TGTGCCAGCAGTTACTGGACAGGGGCTAGCAATCAGCCCCAGCATTTT
J gene: TRBJ1-5
D gene: TRBD1
V gene: TRBV6-2/TRBV6-3
clone size: many

CDR3 protein: CASSSIPTGELFF
CDR3 DNA: TGTGCCAGCAGTTCTATTCCAACCGGGGAGCTGTTTTTT
J gene: TRBJ2-2
D gene: -
V gene: TRBV7-8
clone size: -

CDR3 protein: CSVAPNRGGGYTF
CDR3 DNA: TGCAGCGTTGCCCCCAACAGGGGAGGTGGCTACACCTTC
J gene: TRBJ1-2
D gene: TRBD1
V gene: TRBV29-1
clone size: -

CDR3 protein: CASTNAPQDGTGLNF
CDR3 DNA: TGTGCCAGCACCAACGCCCCTCAGGACGGGACAGGCTTGAATTTT
J gene: TRBJ2-3
D gene: TRBD1
V gene: TRBV11-2
clone size: many

CDR3 protein: CAWSTKRVLFF
CDR3 DNA: TGTGCCTGGAGTACCAAGCGTGTGTTGTTTTTT
J gene: TRBJ2-2
D gene: -
V gene: TRBV30
clone size: -

CDR3 protein: CSAPGTGGTEAFF
CDR3 DNA: TGCAGTGCTCCGGGGACAGGGGGTACTGAAGCTTTCTTT
J gene: TRBJ1-1
D gene: TRBD1
V gene: TRBV20-1
clone size: few

CDR3 protein: CASSLGHTVRDVYEQYF
CDR3 DNA: TGTGCCAGCAGCTTAGGGCACACTGTCAGGGATGTCTACGAGCAGTACTTC
J gene: TRBJ2-7
D gene: -
V gene: TRBV7-8
clone size: many

CDR3 protein: CASSLAGTANEKLFF
CDR3 DNA: TGCGCCAGCAGCTTGGCCGGGACAGCTAATGAAAAACTGTTTTTT
J gene: TRBJ1-4
D gene: TRBD1
V gene: TRBV5-1
clone size: many

CDR3 protein: CASSPRDRSNSPLHF
CDR3 DNA: TGTGCCAGCAGCCCACGGGACAGAAGCAATTCACCCCTCCACTTT
J gene: TRBJ1-6
D gene: TRBD1
V gene: TRBV6-1
clone size: -

CDR3 protein: CASSIGQVVDTQYF
CDR3 DNA: TGCGCCAGCAGCATCGGACAGGTCGTAGATACGCAGTATTTT
J gene: TRBJ2-3
D gene: TRBD1
V gene: TRBV5-1
clone size: many

CDR3 protein: CSARGGRANTEAFF
CDR3 DNA: TGCAGTGCTAGAGGGGGCAGGGCGAACACTGAAGCTTTCTTT
J gene: TRBJ1-1
D gene: -
V gene: TRBV20-1
clone size: few

CDR3 protein: CASRLTEEETQYF
CDR3 DNA: TGTGCCAGCAGGCTGACAGAAGAAGAGACCCAGTACTTC
J gene: TRBJ2-5
D gene: -
V gene: TRBV2
clone size: many